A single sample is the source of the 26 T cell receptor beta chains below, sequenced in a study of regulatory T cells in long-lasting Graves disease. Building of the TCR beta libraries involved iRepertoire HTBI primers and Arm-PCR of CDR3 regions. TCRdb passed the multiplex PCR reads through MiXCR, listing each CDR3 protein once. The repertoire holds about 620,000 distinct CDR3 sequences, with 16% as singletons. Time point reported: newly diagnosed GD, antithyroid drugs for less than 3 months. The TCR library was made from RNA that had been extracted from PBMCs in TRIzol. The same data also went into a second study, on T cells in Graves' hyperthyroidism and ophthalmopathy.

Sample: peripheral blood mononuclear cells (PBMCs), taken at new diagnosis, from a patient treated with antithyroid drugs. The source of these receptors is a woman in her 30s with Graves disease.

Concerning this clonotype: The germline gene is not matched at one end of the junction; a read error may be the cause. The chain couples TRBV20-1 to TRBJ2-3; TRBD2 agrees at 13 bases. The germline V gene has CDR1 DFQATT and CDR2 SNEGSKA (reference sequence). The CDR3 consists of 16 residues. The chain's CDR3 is CSARGTSGDITDTQYF. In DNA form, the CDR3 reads TGCAGTGCCAGAGGGACTAGCGGGGACATCACAGATACGCAGTATTTT.

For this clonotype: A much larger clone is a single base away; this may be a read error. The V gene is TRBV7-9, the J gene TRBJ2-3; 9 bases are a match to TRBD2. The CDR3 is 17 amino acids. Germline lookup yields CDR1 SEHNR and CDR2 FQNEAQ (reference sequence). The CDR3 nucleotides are TGTGTCAGCAGCTCCGATACTCTAGCGGGGACCACAGATACGCAGTATTTT. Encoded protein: CVSSSDTLAGTTDTQYF.

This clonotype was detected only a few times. The CDR3 DNA reads TGTGCCAGCAGCTCTGAGGGCCTAAGAGGCAATGAGCAGTTCTTC. Encoded protein: CASSSEGLRGNEQFF. V usage is TRBV7-9 and J usage is TRBJ2-1, with D possibly TRBD2 on 5 matching bases. Germline assignment: CDR1 SEHNR and CDR2 FQNEAQ (reference sequence). Trimming took 4 bases from V and 6 from J, leaving 16 bases between them. CDR3 length: 15 residues.

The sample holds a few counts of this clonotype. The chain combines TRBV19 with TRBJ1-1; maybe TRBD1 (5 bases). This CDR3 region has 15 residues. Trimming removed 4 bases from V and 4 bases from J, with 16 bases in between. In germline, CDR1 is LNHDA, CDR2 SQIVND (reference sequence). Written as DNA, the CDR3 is TGTGCCAGTAGTACTAGGGGACGGGCGAGCACTGAAGCTTTCTTT. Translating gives CASSTRGRASTEAFF.

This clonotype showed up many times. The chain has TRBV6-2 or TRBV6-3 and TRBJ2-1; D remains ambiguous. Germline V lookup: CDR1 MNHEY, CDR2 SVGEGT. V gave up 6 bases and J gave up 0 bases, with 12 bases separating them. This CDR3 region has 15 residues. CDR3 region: CASRVDHNSYNEQFF. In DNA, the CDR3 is TGTGCCAGCAGGGTAGACCACAACTCCTACAATGAGCAGTTCTTC.

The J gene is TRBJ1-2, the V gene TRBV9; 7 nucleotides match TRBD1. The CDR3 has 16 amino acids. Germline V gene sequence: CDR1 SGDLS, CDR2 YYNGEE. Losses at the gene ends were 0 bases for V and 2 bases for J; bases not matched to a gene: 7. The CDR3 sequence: CASSVGGTEVNYGYTF. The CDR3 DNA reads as TGTGCCAGCAGCGTAGGAGGGACAGAAGTGAACTATGGCTACACCTTC.

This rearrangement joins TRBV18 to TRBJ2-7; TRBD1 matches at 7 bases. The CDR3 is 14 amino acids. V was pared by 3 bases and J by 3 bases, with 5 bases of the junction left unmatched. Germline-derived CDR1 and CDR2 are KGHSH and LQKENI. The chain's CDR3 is CASSPPGQLYEQYF. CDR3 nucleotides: TGTGCCAGCTCACCCCCGGGACAGCTCTACGAGCAGTACTTC.

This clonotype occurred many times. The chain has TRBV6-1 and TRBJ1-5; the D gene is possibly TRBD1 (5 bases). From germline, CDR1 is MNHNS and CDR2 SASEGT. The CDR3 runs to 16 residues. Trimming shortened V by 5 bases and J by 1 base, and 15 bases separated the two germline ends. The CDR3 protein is CASSKIRQGSNQPQHF. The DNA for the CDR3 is TGTGCCAGCAGTAAAATTCGGCAGGGAAGCAATCAGCCCCAGCATTTT.

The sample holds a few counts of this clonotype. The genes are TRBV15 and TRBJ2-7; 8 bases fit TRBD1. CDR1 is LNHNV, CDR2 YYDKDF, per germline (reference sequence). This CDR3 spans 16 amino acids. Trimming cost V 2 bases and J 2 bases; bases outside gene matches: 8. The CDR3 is CATSRPNNRGAYEQYF. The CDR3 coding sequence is TGTGCCACCAGCAGACCTAACAACAGGGGGGCCTACGAGCAGTACTTC.

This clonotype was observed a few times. CDR3 bases: TGCGCCAGCAGCCCTGCGGACAGGGATCGGCTCGAGCAGTACTTC. This encodes CASSPADRDRLEQYF. The chain carries TRBV5-1 and TRBJ2-7; 8 bases line up with TRBD1. V shed 4 bases, J shed 6 bases, and the junction held 12 bases outside the gene matches. The CDR3 sequence is 15 residues long. The germline V gene has CDR1 SGHRS and CDR2 YFSETQ.

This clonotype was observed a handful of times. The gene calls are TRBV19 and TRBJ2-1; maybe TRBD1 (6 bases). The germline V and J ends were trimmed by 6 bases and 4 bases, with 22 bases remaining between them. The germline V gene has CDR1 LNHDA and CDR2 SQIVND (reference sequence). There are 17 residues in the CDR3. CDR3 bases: TGTGCCAGTAGGGATCGACAGGCCGCCCTAGCATACAATGAGCAGTTCTTC. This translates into CASRDRQAALAYNEQFF.

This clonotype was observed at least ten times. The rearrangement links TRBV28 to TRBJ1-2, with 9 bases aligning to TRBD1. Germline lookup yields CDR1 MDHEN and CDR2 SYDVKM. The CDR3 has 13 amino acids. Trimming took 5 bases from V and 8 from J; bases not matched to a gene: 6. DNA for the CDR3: TGTGCCAGCAGTCCCGGACAGGGGCAGGGCTACACCTTC. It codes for CASSPGQGQGYTF.

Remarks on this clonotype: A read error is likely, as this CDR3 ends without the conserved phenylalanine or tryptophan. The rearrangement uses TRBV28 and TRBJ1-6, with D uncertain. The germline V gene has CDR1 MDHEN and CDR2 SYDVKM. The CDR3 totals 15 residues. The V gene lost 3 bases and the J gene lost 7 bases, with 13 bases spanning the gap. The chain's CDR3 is CASSFLEKGNSPLHL. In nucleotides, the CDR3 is TGTGCCAGCAGTTTTTTAGAAAAAGGGAATTCACCCCTCCACCTT.

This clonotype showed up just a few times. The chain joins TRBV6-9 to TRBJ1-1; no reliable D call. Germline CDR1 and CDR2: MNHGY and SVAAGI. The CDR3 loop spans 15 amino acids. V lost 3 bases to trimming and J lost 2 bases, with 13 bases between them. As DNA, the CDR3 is TGTGCCAGCAGTTACGGCCGCGGGCTAAACACTGAAGCTTTCTTT. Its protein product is CASSYGRGLNTEAFF.

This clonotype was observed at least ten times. This chain's CDR3 is CASSSLNNQPQHF. The CDR3 nucleotides are TGTGCCAGCTCATCCCTGAACAATCAGCCCCAGCATTTT. V and J are TRBV18 and TRBJ1-5; D remains ambiguous. V gave up 5 bases and J gave up 3 bases, with 8 bases separating them. Germline V gene lookup returns CDR1 KGHSH and CDR2 LQKENI. This CDR3 has 13 amino acids. Looking up the rest from reference TRBV18 and TRBJ1-5 gives the full variable domain: NAGVMQNPRHLVRRRGQEARLRCSPMKGHSHVYWYRQLPEEGLKFMVYLQKENIIDESGMPKERFSAEFPKEGPSILRIQQVVRGDSAAYFCASSSLNNQPQHFGDGTRLSIL.

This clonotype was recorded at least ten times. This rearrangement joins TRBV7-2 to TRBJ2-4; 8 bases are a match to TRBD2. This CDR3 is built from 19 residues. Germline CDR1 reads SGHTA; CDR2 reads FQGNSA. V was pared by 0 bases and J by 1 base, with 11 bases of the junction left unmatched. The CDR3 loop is CASSLAPRSGMGAKNIQYF. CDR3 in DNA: TGTGCCAGCAGCTTAGCACCTCGTAGCGGGATGGGGGCCAAAAACATTCAGTACTTC.

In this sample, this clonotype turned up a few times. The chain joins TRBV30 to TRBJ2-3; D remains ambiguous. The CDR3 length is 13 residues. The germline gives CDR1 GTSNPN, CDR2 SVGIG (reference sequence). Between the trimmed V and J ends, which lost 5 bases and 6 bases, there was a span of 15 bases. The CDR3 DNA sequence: TGTGCCTGGGAGGACCGTGCTGGGGATACGCAGTATTTT. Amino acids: CAWEDRAGDTQYF.

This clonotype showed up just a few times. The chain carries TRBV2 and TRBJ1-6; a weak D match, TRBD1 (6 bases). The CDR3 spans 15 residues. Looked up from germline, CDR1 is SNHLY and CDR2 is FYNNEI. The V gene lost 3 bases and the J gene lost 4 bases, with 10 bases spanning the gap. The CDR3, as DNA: TGTGCCAGCAGTGAGGGACAAAGATATAATTCACCCCTCCACTTT. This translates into CASSEGQRYNSPLHF.

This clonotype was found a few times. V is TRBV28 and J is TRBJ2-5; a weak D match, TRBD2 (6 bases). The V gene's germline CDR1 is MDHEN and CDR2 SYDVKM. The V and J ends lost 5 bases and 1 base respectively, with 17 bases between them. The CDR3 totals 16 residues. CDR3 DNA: TGTGCCAGCAGTCCCGAACAAGGGGAGGCCCAAGAGACCCAGTACTTC. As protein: CASSPEQGEAQETQYF.

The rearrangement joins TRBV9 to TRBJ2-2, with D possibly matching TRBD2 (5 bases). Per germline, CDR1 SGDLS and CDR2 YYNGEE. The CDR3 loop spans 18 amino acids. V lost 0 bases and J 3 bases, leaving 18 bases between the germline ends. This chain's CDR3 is CASSVGAGGVWDTGELFF. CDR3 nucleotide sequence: TGTGCCAGCAGCGTAGGGGCGGGTGGGGTGTGGGACACCGGGGAGCTGTTTTTT.

The CDR3 is CSARDTGWGQPQHF. The DNA for the CDR3 is TGCAGTGCTAGAGATACAGGTTGGGGGCAGCCCCAGCATTTT. The genes are TRBV20-1 and TRBJ1-5, with D possibly TRBD1 on 5 matching bases. Germline CDR1 is DFQATT and CDR2 is SNEGSKA (reference sequence). The CDR3 spans 14 residues. Between the trimmed V and J ends, which lost 0 bases and 7 bases, there was a span of 13 bases.

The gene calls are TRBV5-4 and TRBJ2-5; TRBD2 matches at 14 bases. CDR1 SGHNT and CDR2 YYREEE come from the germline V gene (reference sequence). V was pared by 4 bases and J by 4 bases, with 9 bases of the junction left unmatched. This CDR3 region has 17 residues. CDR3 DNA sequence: TGTGCCAGCAGCGCGGGAGGACTAGCGGGAGGTGGAGAGACCCAGTACTTC. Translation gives CASSAGGLAGGGETQYF.

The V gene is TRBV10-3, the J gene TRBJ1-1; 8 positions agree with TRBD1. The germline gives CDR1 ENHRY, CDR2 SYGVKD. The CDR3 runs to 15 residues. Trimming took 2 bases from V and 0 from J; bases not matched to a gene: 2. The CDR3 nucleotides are TGTGCCATCAGTGAGGGGACAGGCATGAACACTGAAGCTTTCTTT. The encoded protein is CAISEGTGMNTEAFF.

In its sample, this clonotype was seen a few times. DNA of the CDR3: TGTGCCAGCAGCCCAACTAGCGGGAGGGTTGGGAACATTCAGTACTTC. The encoded protein is CASSPTSGRVGNIQYF. The chain uses TRBV7-3 and TRBJ2-4; 13 bases map to TRBD2. The CDR3 loop spans 16 amino acids. J lost 7 bases, V lost 5 bases, and 8 bases had no gene match. Germline assignment: CDR1 SGHTA and CDR2 FQGTGA.

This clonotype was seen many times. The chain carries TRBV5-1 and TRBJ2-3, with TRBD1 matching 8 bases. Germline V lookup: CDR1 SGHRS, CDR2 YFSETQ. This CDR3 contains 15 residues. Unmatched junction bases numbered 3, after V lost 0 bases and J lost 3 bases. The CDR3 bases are TGCGCCAGCAGCTTGGATCGGACAGGGACAGATACGCAGTATTTT. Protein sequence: CASSLDRTGTDTQYF.

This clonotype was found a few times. This chain's CDR3 is CATPVGEGADGYTF. In DNA form, the CDR3 reads TGTGCCACCCCCGTCGGAGAGGGGGCTGATGGCTACACCTTC. V and J are TRBV6-1 and TRBJ1-2; 7 positions match TRBD1. Germline CDR1 is MNHNS and CDR2 is SASEGT. The CDR3 contains 14 residues. The V gene end was trimmed by 10 bases and the J gene end by 6 bases; junction bases not matched to a gene: 14.